This TCR beta chain stems from a study of CD8+ T cells in alopecia areata. TCR sequencing used cDNA made by reverse transcription of extracted RNA. Data came from immunoSEQ multiplex PCR; TCRdb stores just in-frame clones and leaves some out. The sample has 250,000 or so clones; under 70% are singletons. This receptor was identified in a human donor with alopecia areata. The sequenced sample was CD4+ T cells sorted from blood, obtained at week 0.

This CDR3 is CASSFPRETQYF. In nucleotides, the CDR3 is TGTGCCAGCAGTTTCCCCAGGGAGACCCAGTACTTC. The chain combines TRBV27 with TRBJ2-5; D gene unclear. Trimming took 3 bases from V and 5 from J, leaving 7 bases between them. Germline V gene data show CDR1 as MNHEY and CDR2 as SMNVEV (reference sequence). The CDR3 loop spans 12 amino acids.